This T cell receptor (beta chain) was sequenced in a study of cytomegalovirus exposure and HLA in healthy donors. In the study overall: Previous work identified roughly 120 million unique TCR beta sequences from roughly 180 million T cells. Among over 300 genotyped donors, around 80% fell in the Caucasian-associated ancestry cluster.

Germline lookup yields CDR1 LNHDA and CDR2 SQIVND (reference sequence). The CDR3 has 15 amino acids. The ends lost 5 bases at V and 3 bases at J; junction bases unmatched: 5. Primers: 60 Vbeta forward and 13 Jbeta reverse. Libraries were prepared by immunoSEQ multiplex PCR; TCRdb keeps only in-frame clonotypes and omits some of them. Among about 78,000 clones listed, around 80% were seen once. The rearrangement uses TRBV19 and TRBJ2-3, with 10 nucleotides matching TRBD1. Sample: PBMCs. The TCR originated in a male donor in good health and CMV-seronegative. CDR3 region: CASSGRDRGTDTQYF. The CDR3 region has the DNA TGTGCCAGTAGTGGGCGGGACAGGGGTACAGATACGCAGTATTTT.